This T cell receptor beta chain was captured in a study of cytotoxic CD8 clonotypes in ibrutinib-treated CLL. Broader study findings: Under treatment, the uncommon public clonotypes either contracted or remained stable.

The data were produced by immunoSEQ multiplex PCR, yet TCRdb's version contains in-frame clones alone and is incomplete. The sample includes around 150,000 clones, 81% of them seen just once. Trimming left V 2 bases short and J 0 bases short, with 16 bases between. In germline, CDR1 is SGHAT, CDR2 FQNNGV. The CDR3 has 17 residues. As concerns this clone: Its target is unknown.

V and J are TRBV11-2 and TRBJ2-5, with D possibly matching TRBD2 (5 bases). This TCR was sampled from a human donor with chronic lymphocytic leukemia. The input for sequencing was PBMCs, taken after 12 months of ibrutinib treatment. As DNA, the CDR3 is TGTGCCAGCAGCTTATGGGCGGTCGGGAAGAACCAAGAGACCCAGTACTTC. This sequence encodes CASSLWAVGKNQETQYF.